A selection of T cell receptor beta chains follows, all from one sample in a study of blood T cell dynamics during melanoma immunotherapy. Method: immunoSEQ multiplex PCR; TCRdb's copy keeps in-frame clones and lacks some. This sample has some 13,000 clones, with around 84% found just once. The specimen was blood, collected from a patient treated with checkpoint blockade. These receptors were obtained from a human donor with melanoma. Each CDR3 is given with its conserved first and last residue. The order of the fields is CDR3 protein, V gene, J gene.

cdr3_aa: CASSSSGRAIYEQYF; v_call: TRBV28; j_call: TRBJ2-7
cdr3_aa: CAWSESGNTIYF; v_call: TRBV30; j_call: TRBJ1-3
cdr3_aa: CASSYGGRSNQPQHF; v_call: TRBV5-6; j_call: TRBJ1-5
cdr3_aa: CASSAPGLGTYEQYF; v_call: TRBV19; j_call: TRBJ2-7
cdr3_aa: CASSLGGYEQYF; v_call: TRBV27; j_call: TRBJ2-7
cdr3_aa: CASSEAGGHTDTQYF; v_call: TRBV6-4; j_call: TRBJ2-3
cdr3_aa: CASRFDTANGNTIYF; v_call: TRBV19; j_call: TRBJ1-3
cdr3_aa: CASSFTAGVTQPQHF; v_call: TRBV7-8; j_call: TRBJ1-5
cdr3_aa: CASSPYGQYSNQPQHF; v_call: TRBV4-1; j_call: TRBJ1-5
cdr3_aa: CASSLGSVRGYNEQFF; v_call: TRBV5-1; j_call: TRBJ2-1
cdr3_aa: CASSLVGGANTEAFF; v_call: TRBV5-1; j_call: TRBJ1-1
cdr3_aa: CASSDAAGGSETQYF; v_call: TRBV5-1; j_call: TRBJ2-5
cdr3_aa: CASSVAGGYEQYF; v_call: TRBV19; j_call: TRBJ2-7
cdr3_aa: CASSLGLPNSPLHF; v_call: TRBV6-4; j_call: TRBJ1-6
cdr3_aa: CASSHLRGEKQFF; v_call: TRBV11-2; j_call: TRBJ2-1
cdr3_aa: CASMDSVGEQFF; v_call: TRBV5-1; j_call: TRBJ2-1
cdr3_aa: CASSLTGSTYEQYF; v_call: TRBV27; j_call: TRBJ2-7
cdr3_aa: CASSPTGTGVQPQHF; v_call: TRBV18; j_call: TRBJ1-5
cdr3_aa: CAWTRGSGNTIYF; v_call: TRBV30; j_call: TRBJ1-3
cdr3_aa: CAWSAGTSEYNEQFF; v_call: TRBV30; j_call: TRBJ2-1
cdr3_aa: CASSTAGTSGKNEQFF; v_call: TRBV28; j_call: TRBJ2-1
cdr3_aa: CASSKSQRGVRDTQYF; v_call: TRBV21-1; j_call: TRBJ2-3
cdr3_aa: CASRLEGSGSPLHF; v_call: TRBV11-2; j_call: TRBJ1-6
cdr3_aa: CASSVEAGWDTQYF; v_call: TRBV9; j_call: TRBJ2-3
cdr3_aa: CASSPQGLAGGQETQYF; v_call: TRBV18; j_call: TRBJ2-5
cdr3_aa: CATSRLGLEAYEQYF; v_call: TRBV15; j_call: TRBJ2-7
cdr3_aa: CASSRRLAGSQETQYF; v_call: TRBV9; j_call: TRBJ2-5